This entry concerns a single TCR beta chain. The specificity of this receptor is unknown. The record has no base qualities; no much larger clone is one base away. These data come from a study of T cell repertoires in cytomegalovirus infection (dated by TCRdb to about 2019). About the study as a whole: Peptide stimulations targeted recently identified HLA-C-restricted CMV epitopes, whose presentation resists viral immunomodulation, together with well-studied HLA-B-restricted epitopes. Donor HLA type was relevant to the analysis, as public TCR beta signatures indicated carriage of CMV infection together with the matching HLA type.

Study-wide findings and limitations: Cumulative frequency of public TCR beta family members discriminated carriers of CMV infection plus the relevant HLA type in this cohort and an independent roughly 330-donor cohort. The ex vivo response was dominated by HLA-C-restricted CMV-specific TCR beta clonotypes, and the single most frequent clonotype in two of eight donors was supplied by these HLA-C-restricted clonotypes.

The sequencer listed for this sample is Illumina HiSeq 1500. The raw public data were reprocessed by TCRdb itself: fastp quality trimming at Q25, MiXCR clonotype calling, in-frame beta chains only. Each entry is one CDR3 protein sequence, shown with its most common DNA and genes. Present in this sample are 750,000 to 950,000 distinct CDR3 sequences, roughly 29% of which were seen just once. The ten largest clones represent 10% to 15% of the sample. V and J lose 1 base and 11 bases, and a span of 15 bases separates them. Counted from cysteine to phenylalanine, this CDR3 has 14 amino acids. The DNA shown is the 42-base CDR3, in frame from base 1. The germline V gene gives CDR1 as SGHAT and CDR2 as FQNNGV. Per the publication, the treatment or condition label means: in vitro stimulation with specific CMV peptide epitopes to enrich CMV-specific T cells.

The TCR comes from a human donor in good health (CMV status not recorded). Some clones in this sample may be carry-over from other donors' samples. The sequence joins TRBV11-2 to TRBJ2-1; the D gene remains uncertain. The sequencing used cultured CD8+ T cells from PBMCs, collected from culture after CMV antigen stimulation. The nucleotides read TGTGCCAGCAGCTTAGCGGGCAGCCTACAACAGCAGTTCTTC. It encodes CASSLAGSLQQQFF.